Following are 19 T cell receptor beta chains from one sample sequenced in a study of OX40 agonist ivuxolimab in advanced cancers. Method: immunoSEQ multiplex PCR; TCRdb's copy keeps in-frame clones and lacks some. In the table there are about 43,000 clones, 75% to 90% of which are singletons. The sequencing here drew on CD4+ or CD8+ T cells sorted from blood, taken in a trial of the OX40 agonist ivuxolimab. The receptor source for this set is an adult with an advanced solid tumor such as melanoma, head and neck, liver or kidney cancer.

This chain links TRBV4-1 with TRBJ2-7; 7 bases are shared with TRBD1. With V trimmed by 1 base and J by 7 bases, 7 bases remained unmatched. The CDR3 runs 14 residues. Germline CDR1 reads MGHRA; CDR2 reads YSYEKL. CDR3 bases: TGCGCCAGCAGCCAAGCCAGGGGGTCGTGGGAGCAGTACTTC. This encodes CASSQARGSWEQYF.

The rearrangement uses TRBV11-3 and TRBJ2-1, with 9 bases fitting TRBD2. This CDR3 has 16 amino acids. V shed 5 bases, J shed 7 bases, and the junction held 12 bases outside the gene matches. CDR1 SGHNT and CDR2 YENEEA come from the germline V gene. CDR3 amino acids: CASSKSWREGLNEQFF. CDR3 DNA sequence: TGTGCCAGCAGCAAGAGTTGGCGGGAGGGCCTAAATGAGCAGTTCTTC.

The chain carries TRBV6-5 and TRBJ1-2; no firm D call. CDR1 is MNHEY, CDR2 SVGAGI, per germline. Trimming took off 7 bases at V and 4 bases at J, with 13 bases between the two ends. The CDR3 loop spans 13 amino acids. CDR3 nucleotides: TGTGCCAGCACCCTAGGTAGTGGCTATGGCTACACCTTC. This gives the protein CASTLGSGYGYTF.

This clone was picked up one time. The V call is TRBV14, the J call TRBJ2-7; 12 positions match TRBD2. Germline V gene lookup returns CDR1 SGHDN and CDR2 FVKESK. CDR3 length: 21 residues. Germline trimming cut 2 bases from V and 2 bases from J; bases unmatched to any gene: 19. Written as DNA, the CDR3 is TGTGCCAGCAGCCAACTACCCACCGGGACTAGCGGGCCTTACTGGCCCTACGAGCAGTACTTC. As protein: CASSQLPTGTSGPYWPYEQYF.

In nucleotides, the CDR3 is TGTGCCAGCAGCGTAGATAGGGGATGGGACACCTTCTATGGCTACACCTTC. It is translated as CASSVDRGWDTFYGYTF. This chain links TRBV9 with TRBJ1-2; D is perhaps TRBD1 (6 bases). Germline loops: CDR1 SGDLS, CDR2 YYNGEE. V lost 0 bases, J lost 4 bases, and 19 bases lay in between. This CDR3 is built from 17 residues.

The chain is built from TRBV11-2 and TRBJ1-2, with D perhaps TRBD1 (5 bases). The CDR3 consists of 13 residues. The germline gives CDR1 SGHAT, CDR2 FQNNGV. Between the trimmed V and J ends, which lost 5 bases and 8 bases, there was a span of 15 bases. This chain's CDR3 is CASSPDIVGGYTF. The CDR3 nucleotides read TGTGCCAGCAGCCCGGACATCGTTGGCGGCTACACCTTC.

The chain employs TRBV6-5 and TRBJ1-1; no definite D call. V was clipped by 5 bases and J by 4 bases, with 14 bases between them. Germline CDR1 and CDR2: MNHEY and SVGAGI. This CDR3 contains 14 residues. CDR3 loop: CASSMDPWGTEAFF. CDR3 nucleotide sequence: TGTGCCAGCAGTATGGACCCTTGGGGCACTGAAGCTTTCTTT.

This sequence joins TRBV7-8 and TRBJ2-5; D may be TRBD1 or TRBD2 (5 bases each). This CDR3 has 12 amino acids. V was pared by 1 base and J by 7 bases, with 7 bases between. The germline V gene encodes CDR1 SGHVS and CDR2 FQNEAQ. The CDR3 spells CASSLGDGTQYF. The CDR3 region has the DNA TGTGCCAGCAGCTTAGGGGACGGGACCCAGTACTTC.

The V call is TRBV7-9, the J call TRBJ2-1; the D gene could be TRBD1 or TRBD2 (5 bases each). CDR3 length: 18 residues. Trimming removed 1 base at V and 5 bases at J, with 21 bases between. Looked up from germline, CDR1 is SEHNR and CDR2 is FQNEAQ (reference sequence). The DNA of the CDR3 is TGTGCCAGCAGCTTAGTAGTGAGCCCCCCGGGACGTAACAATGAGCAGTTCTTC. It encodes CASSLVVSPPGRNNEQFF.

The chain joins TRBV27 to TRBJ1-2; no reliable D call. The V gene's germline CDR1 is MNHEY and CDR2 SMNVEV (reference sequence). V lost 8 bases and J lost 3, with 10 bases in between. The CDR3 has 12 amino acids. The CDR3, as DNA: TGTGCCAGCTTCGGACCCGACTATGGCTACACCTTC. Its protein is CASFGPDYGYTF.

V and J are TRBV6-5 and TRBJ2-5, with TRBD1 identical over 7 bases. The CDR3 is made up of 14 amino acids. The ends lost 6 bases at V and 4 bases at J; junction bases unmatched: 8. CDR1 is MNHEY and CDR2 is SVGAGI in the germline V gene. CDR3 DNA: TGTGCCAGCAGCTCCGGGACAGTCGTAGAGACCCAGTACTTC. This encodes CASSSGTVVETQYF.

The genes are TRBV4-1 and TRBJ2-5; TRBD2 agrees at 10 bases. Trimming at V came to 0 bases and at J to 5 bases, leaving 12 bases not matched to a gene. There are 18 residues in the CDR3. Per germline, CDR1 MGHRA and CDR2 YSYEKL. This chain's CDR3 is CASSQESGLAVDEETQYF. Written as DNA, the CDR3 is TGCGCCAGCAGCCAAGAATCCGGACTAGCGGTGGACGAGGAGACCCAGTACTTC.

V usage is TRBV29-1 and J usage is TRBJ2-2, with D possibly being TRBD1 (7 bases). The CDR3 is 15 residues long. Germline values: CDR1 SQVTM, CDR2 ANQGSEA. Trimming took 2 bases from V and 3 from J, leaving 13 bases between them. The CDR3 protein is CSVERRGPYTGELFF. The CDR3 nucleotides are TGCAGCGTTGAAAGGAGGGGGCCTTACACCGGGGAGCTGTTTTTT.

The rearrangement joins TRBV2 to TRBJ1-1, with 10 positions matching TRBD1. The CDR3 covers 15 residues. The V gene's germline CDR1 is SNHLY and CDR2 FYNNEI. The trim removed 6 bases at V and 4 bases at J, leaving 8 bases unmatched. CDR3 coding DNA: TGTGCCAGCAGACCTCCGGGACAGGGGATCACTGAAGCTTTCTTT. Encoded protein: CASRPPGQGITEAFF.

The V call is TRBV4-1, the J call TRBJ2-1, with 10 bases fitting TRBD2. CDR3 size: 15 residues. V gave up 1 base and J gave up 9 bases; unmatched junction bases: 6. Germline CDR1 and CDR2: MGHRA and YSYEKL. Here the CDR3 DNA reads TGCGCCAGCAGCCAAGGACTCGTAGCGGGAGGTGAGCAGTTCTTC. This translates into CASSQGLVAGGEQFF.

DNA for the CDR3: TGCAGCGTTGATGAGGGGGTAAACTATGGCTACACCTTC. Translation gives CSVDEGVNYGYTF. This sequence joins TRBV29-1 and TRBJ1-2; D may be TRBD1 (6 bases). Germline lookup yields CDR1 SQVTM and CDR2 ANQGSEA. CDR3 length equals 13 residues. Between the trimmed V and J ends, which lost 3 bases and 2 bases, there was a span of 10 bases.

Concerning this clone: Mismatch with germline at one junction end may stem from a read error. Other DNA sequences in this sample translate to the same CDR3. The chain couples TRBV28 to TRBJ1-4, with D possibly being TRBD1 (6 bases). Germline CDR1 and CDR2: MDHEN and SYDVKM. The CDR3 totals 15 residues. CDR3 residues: CASSYYRATNEKLFF. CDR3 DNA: TGTGCTAGCAGTTATTACAGGGCAACTAATGAAAAACTGTTTTTT.

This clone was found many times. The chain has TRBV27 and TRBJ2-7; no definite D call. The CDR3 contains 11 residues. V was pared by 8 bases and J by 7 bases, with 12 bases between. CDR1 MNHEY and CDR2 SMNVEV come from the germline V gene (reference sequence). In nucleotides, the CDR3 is TGTGCCAGCCGTTCCATTTGGGAGCAGTACGTC. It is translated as CASRSIWEQYV.

In nucleotides, the CDR3 is TGTGCCAGCAGCGTAGATAGCGGGAGCTCCTACGAGCAGTACTTC. As protein: CASSVDSGSSYEQYF. The chain has TRBV9 and TRBJ2-7; 9 nucleotides match TRBD2. The CDR3 totals 15 residues. Germline trimming cut 0 bases from V and 0 bases from J; bases unmatched to any gene: 1. Germline-derived CDR1 and CDR2 are SGDLS and YYNGEE.